This TCR beta chain was identified during a study of blood T cell repertoires in COVID-19 (TCRdb year 2020). Turning to the overall study: Samples from collaborators originated in the United States, Italy and Spain and spanned both the acute and convalescent phases of COVID-19. The prospective study material was composed of cDNA or gDNA derived from T cells, B-cell-depleted T cells, or PBMCs. The dataset comprised deeply sampled blood TCRbeta repertoires from subjects exposed to, actively infected with, or recovered from COVID-19. The repertoires were made available in a free public database intended to serve as a resource for research on the immune response to SARS-CoV-2. The samples were drawn from two sources: the first 160 participants of the ongoing ImmuneRACE study, and 950 to 1,500 subjects contributed by 6 global collaborators. Nearly every sample came with metadata listing a de-identified subject ID, COVID-19 status, age in years and sex. Where HLA class I and class II types were available, the types were taken from metadata supplied by the sample provider, not from assay-based typing. The paper's findings and limits, for the study overall: The quantity of clinical and demographic metadata differed by source and by participant and was supplied without curation.

From a lookup of the germline V gene (reference sequence), CDR1 and CDR2 are LNHNV and YYDKDF. There are 15 amino acids in the CDR3, from cysteine to phenylalanine inclusive. The read is trimmed to its CDR3 DNA, 45 bases read in frame from base 1. V ends up 5 bases short and J 3 bases short, with an unmatched junction base count of 8. The immunoSEQ Assay, a bias-controlled multiplex PCR, was used to amplify TCRbeta CDR3 regions from genomic DNA. The paper's processing steps were these. Nucleated cell counts per sample were estimated from amplification of reference gene primers within the assay. Sequence reads were collapsed and filtered to measure the absolute abundance of every unique TCRbeta CDR3 rearrangement. For each sample, productive Simpson clonality was calculated as the square root of Simpson's diversity index over productive rearrangements. TCRdb stores this immuneACCESS table with in-frame sequences only. Part of the clones is absent; in the studies checked, under half of the shortfall reflects unresolved V genes, and no reason is known for the rest. V, J and clone size derive from that table, while D and trimming were established from the DNA sequence. For this sample the table gives about 270,000 clones, of which around nine tenths were detected only once. About 2.7% of the sample comes from the top ten.

Enrolling through a virtual design, the prospective study's participants ranged in age from about 18 to 89 years and lived across 24 United States geographic areas. To assign participants to cohorts, the prospective study relied on clinical history that participants themselves reported in a screening survey and a study questionnaire. Recovered participants in ImmuneRACE Cohort 3 were defined as having two consecutive negative NP/OP PCR tests, clearance from a healthcare professional, or resolution of symptoms. Mobile phlebotomists in the prospective study collected whole blood, serum and a nasopharyngeal or oropharyngeal swab from every participant. Over an approximately 2-month period, participants in the prospective study had the option of providing additional blood draws and questionnaires. Before DNA extraction, prospective study blood samples were shipped either frozen or at room temperature.

This clone has only one observation. No cognate antigen has been identified for it. Nothing much larger sits one base from this clone, and base qualities are not available. The receptor's source is a young woman who had recovered from COVID-19. The chain links TRBV15 with TRBJ2-3, with TRBD1 matching 7 junction bases. Material: PBMCs or T cells enriched from blood (not recorded which). This receptor carries the CDR3 CATSRSDRDTDTQYF. The bases are TGTGCCACCAGCCGATCCGACAGGGATACAGATACGCAGTATTTT.